Shown below are 5 T cell receptor beta chains from a single sample sequenced in a study of beta chain features in type 1 diabetes. Notes on the study in general: Patients with Type 1 diabetes showed moderately but significantly shorter TCRB CDR3s in all four CD4+ subsets.

The entirety of the isolated RNA underwent reverse transcription, so expressed TCRB transcripts were sequenced. Method: immunoSEQ multiplex PCR; TCRdb's copy keeps in-frame clones and lacks some. Found here are about 270,000 clones, roughly an eighth of them singletons; the top ten hold 0.017%. Their antigens are not known. The material sequenced was naive CD4+ T cells from blood. These receptors all come from a man younger than 40 with type 1 diabetes.

The chain is built from TRBV7-9 and TRBJ2-5, with D possibly TRBD2 on 5 matching bases. The V end was cut by 7 bases, the J end by 5 bases, with 14 bases between. CDR1 SEHNR and CDR2 FQNEAQ come from the germline V gene (reference sequence). This CDR3 is 13 amino acids long. In DNA form, the CDR3 reads TGTGCCAGCACCCGAACTAGTATGGAGACCCAGTACTTC. This gives the protein CASTRTSMETQYF.

The CDR3 sequence: CASRRGNQETQYF. As DNA, the CDR3 is TGTGCCAGCAGAAGGGGCAATCAGGAGACCCAGTACTTC. The J gene is TRBJ2-5, the V gene TRBV2, with D tentatively TRBD1 (5 bases). The CDR3 contains 13 residues. Trimming pared 6 bases from V and 5 bases from J, leaving 13 bases between. Germline V lookup: CDR1 SNHLY, CDR2 FYNNEI.

The rearrangement links TRBV28 to TRBJ2-1; 8 positions agree with TRBD2. This CDR3 spans 16 amino acids. V shed 6 bases, J shed 8 bases, and the junction held 15 bases outside the gene matches. CDR1 MDHEN and CDR2 SYDVKM come from the germline V gene. CDR3 loop: CASSQPSREGRYEQFF. CDR3 in DNA: TGTGCCAGCAGCCAGCCGTCCCGGGAGGGTAGATATGAGCAGTTCTTC. Using reference TRBV28 and TRBJ2-1 for the parts outside the CDR3, the full variable domain is DVKVTQSSRYLVKRTGEKVFLECVQDMDHENMFWYRQDPGLGLRLIYFSYDVKMKEKGDIPEGYSVSREKKERFSLILESASTNQTSMYLCASSQPSREGRYEQFFGPGTRLTVL.

V and J are TRBV30 and TRBJ2-1, with TRBD2 matching 13 bases. Germline-derived CDR1 and CDR2 are GTSNPN and SVGIG (reference sequence). This CDR3 is 16 amino acids long. The V and J ends lost 5 bases and 3 bases, in that order; junction bases with no gene match: 7. This chain's CDR3 is CAWGTGTSGNYNEQFF. The CDR3 DNA follows: TGTGCCTGGGGTACTGGGACTAGCGGGAACTACAATGAGCAGTTCTTC.

This clone has just a few counts. This sequence joins TRBV5-1 and TRBJ2-1, with D maybe TRBD1 (5 bases). V was pared by 4 bases and J by 3 bases, with 8 bases between. There are 13 residues in the CDR3. The germline V gene has CDR1 SGHRS and CDR2 YFSETQ. The CDR3: CASSGDSYNEQFF. Here the CDR3 DNA reads TGCGCCAGCAGCGGTGACAGCTACAATGAGCAGTTCTTC. Using reference TRBV5-1 and TRBJ2-1 for the parts outside the CDR3, the full variable domain is KAGVTQTPRYLIKTRGQQVTLSCSPISGHRSVSWYQQTPGQGLQFLFEYFSETQRNKGNFPGRFSGRQFSNSRSEMNVSTLELGDSALYLCASSGDSYNEQFFGPGTRLTVL.